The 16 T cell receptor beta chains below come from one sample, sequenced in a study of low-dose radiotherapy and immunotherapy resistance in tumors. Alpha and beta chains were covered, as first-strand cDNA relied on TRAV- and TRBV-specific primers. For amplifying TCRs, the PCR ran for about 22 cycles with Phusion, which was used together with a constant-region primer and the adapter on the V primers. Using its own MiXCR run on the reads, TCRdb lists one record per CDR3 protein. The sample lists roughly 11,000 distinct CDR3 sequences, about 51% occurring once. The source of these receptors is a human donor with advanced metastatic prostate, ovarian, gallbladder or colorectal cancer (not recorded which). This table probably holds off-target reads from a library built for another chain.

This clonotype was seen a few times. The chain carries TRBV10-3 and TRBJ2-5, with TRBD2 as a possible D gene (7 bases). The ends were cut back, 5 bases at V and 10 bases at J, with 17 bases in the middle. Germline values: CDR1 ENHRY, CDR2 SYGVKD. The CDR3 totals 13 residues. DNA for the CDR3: TGTGCCATCAGTCCTAGTGAGGGGGAGGGCCAGTACTTC. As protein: CAISPSEGEGQYF.

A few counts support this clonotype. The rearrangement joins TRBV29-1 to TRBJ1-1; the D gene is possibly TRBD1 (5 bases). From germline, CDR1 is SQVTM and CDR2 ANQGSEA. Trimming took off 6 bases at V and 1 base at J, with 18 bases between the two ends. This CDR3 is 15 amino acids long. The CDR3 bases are TGCAGCGTCCCCGGATTTGGGGGGTCGAACACTGAAGCTTTCTTT. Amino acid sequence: CSVPGFGGSNTEAFF.

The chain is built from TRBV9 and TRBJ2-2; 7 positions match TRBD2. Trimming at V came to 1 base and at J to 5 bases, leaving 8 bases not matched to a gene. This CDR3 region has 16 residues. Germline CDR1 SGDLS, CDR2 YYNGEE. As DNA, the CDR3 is TGTGCCAGCAGCGTATCAACGGCGGGGGAAACCGGGGAGCTGTTTTTT. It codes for CASSVSTAGETGELFF. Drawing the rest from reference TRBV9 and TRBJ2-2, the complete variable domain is DSGVTQTPKHLITATGQRVTLRCSPRSGDLSVYWYQQSLDQGLQFLIQYYNGEERAKGNILERFSAQQFPDLHSELNLSSLELGDSALYFCASSVSTAGETGELFFGEGSRLTVL.

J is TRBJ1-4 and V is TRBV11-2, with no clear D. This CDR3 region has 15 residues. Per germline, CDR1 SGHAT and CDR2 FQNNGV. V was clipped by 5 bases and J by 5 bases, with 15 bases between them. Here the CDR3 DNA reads TGTGCCAGCAGCGCCGACGGGATAGGGAATGAAAAACTGTTTTTT. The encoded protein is CASSADGIGNEKLFF.

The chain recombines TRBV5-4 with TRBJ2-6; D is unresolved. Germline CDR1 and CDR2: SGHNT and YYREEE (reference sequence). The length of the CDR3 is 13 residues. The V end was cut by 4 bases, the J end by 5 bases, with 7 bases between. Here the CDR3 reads CASSPGRANVLTF. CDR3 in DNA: TGTGCCAGCAGCCCAGGAAGGGCCAACGTCCTGACTTTC.

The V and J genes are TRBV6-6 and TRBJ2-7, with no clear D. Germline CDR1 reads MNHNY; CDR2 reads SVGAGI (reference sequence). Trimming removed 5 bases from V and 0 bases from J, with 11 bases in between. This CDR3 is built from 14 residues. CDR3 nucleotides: TGTGCCAGCAGTCAGGAACGGTACTCCTACGAGCAGTACTTC. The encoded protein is CASSQERYSYEQYF.

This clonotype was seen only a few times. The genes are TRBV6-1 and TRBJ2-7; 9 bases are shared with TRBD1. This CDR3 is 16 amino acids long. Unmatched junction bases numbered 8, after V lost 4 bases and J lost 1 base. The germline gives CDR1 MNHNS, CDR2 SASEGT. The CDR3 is CASSAIDRGLSYEQYF. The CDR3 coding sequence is TGTGCCAGCAGTGCAATAGACAGGGGGTTATCCTACGAGCAGTACTTC.

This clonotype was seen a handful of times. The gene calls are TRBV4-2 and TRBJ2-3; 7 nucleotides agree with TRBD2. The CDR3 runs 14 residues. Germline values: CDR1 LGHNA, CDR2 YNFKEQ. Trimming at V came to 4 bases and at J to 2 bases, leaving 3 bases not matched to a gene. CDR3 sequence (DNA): TGTGCCAGCAGCCCATGGGACTACACAGATACGCAGTATTTT. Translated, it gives CASSPWDYTDTQYF.

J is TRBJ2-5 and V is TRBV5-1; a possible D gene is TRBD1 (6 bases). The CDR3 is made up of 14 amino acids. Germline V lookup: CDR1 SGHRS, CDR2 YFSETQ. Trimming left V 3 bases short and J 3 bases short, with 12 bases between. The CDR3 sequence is CASSSGQQKETQYF. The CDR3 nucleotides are TGCGCCAGCAGCTCAGGACAGCAAAAAGAGACCCAGTACTTC.

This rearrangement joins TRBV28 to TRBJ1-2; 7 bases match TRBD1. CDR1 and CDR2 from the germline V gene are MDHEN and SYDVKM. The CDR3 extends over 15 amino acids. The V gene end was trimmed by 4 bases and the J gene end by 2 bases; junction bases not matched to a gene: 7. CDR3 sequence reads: CASSSFLTGNYGYTF. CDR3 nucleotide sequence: TGTGCCAGCAGTTCGTTCCTGACAGGGAACTATGGCTACACCTTC.

This chain's CDR3 is CASTSGQGGPYGYTF. In DNA, the CDR3 is TGTGCCAGCACCTCCGGACAGGGTGGTCCTTATGGCTACACCTTC. This rearrangement joins TRBV25-1 to TRBJ1-2; TRBD1 agrees at 8 bases. The germline V gene encodes CDR1 MGHDK and CDR2 SYGVNS. V shed 7 bases and J 5 bases; nucleotides not matched to a gene: 12. This CDR3 has 15 amino acids.

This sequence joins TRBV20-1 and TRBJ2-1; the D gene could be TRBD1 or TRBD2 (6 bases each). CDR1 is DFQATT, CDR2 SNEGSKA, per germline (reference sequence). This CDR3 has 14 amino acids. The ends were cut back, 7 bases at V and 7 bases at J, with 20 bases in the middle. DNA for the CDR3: TGCAGTGTCCCCCCCCACGGAGGGGGGAATGAGCAGTTCTTC. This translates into CSVPPHGGGNEQFF.

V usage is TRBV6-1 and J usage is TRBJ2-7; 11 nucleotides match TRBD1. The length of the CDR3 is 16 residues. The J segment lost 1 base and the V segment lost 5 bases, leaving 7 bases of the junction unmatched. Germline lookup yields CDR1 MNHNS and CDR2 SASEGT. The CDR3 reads CASSPRTGGGSYEQYF. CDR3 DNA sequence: TGTGCCAGCAGTCCCCGGACAGGGGGCGGGTCCTACGAGCAGTACTTC.

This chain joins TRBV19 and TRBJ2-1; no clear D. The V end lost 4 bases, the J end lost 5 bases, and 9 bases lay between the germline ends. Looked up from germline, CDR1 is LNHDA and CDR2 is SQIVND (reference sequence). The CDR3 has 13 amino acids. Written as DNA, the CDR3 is TGTGCCAGTAGTAGACAAACTCACAATGAGCAGTTCTTC. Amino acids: CASSRQTHNEQFF.

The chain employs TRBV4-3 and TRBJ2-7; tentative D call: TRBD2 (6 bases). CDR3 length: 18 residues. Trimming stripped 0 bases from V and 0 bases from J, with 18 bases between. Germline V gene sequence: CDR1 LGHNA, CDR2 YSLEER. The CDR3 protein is CASSQEPGVADHSYEQYF. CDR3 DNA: TGCGCCAGCAGCCAAGAGCCCGGGGTAGCGGACCACTCCTACGAGCAGTACTTC.

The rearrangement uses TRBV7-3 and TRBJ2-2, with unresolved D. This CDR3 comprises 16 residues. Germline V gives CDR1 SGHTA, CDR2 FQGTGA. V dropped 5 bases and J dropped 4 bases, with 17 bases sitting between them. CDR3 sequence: CASSHDRKAGTGELFF. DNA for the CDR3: TGTGCCAGCAGCCACGATCGTAAAGCTGGCACCGGGGAGCTGTTTTTT.